A selection of T cell receptor beta chains follows, all from one sample in a study of blood T cell repertoires in COVID-19. Method: immunoSEQ multiplex PCR; TCRdb's copy keeps in-frame clones and lacks some. The profile shows 350,000 to 450,000 clones, 85% to 90% of them singletons. The source material was PBMCs or T cells enriched from blood (not recorded which). Receptor source: a man aged 25-40 years who had recovered from COVID-19. Both conserved end residues are part of each CDR3. The D gene is left open where the match is weak. Part of the rows lack a size; the others show once, few, many or a class for expanded clones.

TGCGCCAGCAGCTCGTTTACAGTGAACACTGAAGCTTTCTTT,CASSSFTVNTEAFF,-,-,TRBV5-1,14,TRBJ1-1
TGTGCCAGCAGCGTCCCCCCCCACAGACCCAACTACGAGCAGTACTTC,CASSVPPHRPNYEQYF,-,-,TRBV6-2/TRBV6-3,16,TRBJ2-7
TGCGCCAGCAGCCAAGTCGAGACAGGGAAAAACTATGGCTACACCTTC,CASSQVETGKNYGYTF,-,TRBD1,TRBV4-1,16,TRBJ1-2
TGTGCCAGCAGCCCGACAGGGATGGCTGAAGCTTTCTTT,CASSPTGMAEAFF,-,TRBD1,TRBV7-9,13,TRBJ1-1
TGTGCCATCAGTTTAGCGGGAGGATCCTCCTACGAGCAGTACTTC,CAISLAGGSSYEQYF,once,TRBD2,TRBV10-3,15,TRBJ2-7
TGTGCCAGCAGAACCGGGACAGGGGTTCCAGGAGCCAAAAACATTCAGTACTTC,CASRTGTGVPGAKNIQYF,once,TRBD1,TRBV2,18,TRBJ2-4
TGTGCCAGCAGCTTAAGGGGGCTCCAAGAGACCCAGTACTTC,CASSLRGLQETQYF,-,TRBD1,TRBV7-6,14,TRBJ2-5
TGTGCCAGTAGTTCTAATAGGAGGGCACGGGTCTTGAACACTGAAGCTTTCTTT,CASSSNRRARVLNTEAFF,-,-,TRBV19,18,TRBJ1-1
TGTGCCAGCAGCTTCAGGGGGACTGAAGCTTTCTTT,CASSFRGTEAFF,few,TRBD1,TRBV11-2,12,TRBJ1-1
TGCGCCAGCAGCTTGGGCGGAATGAACACTGAAGCTTTCTTT,CASSLGGMNTEAFF,-,-,TRBV5-1,14,TRBJ1-1
TGTGCCAGCAGTACCAGGGTAATGAACACTGAAGCTTTCTTT,CASSTRVMNTEAFF,-,-,TRBV5-4,14,TRBJ1-1
TGCGCCAGCGCGGGGTCGGGCATCGACTACACCTTC,CASAGSGIDYTF,-,-,TRBV10-2,12,TRBJ1-2
TGCGCCAGCAGCTTGTCGGGGGCAACTAATGAAAAACTGTTTTTT,CASSLSGATNEKLFF,-,-,TRBV5-1,15,TRBJ1-4
TGTGCCAGCAGTTTCCGGGTAAACACTGAAGCTTTCTTT,CASSFRVNTEAFF,-,-,TRBV27,13,TRBJ1-1
TGTGCCAGCTCCTCCAGCGGGAGCGTTTACGGTGAGCAGTTCTTC,CASSSSGSVYGEQFF,-,TRBD2,TRBV18,15,TRBJ2-1
TGTGCCAGCAGCTTAGCTTCGGGACAGGGGGCTTGGGACGAGCAGTACTTC,CASSLASGQGAWDEQYF,-,TRBD1,TRBV7-2,17,TRBJ2-7
TGTGCCACATCACAGGGATATAGCAATCAGCCCCAGCATTTT,CATSQGYSNQPQHF,-,-,TRBV27,14,TRBJ1-5
TGTGCCAGCAGCGAAACAGGGGATTCTTATTCACCCCTCCACTTT,CASSETGDSYSPLHF,-,TRBD1,TRBV7-9,15,TRBJ1-6
TGCAGCGGTTTAAGTAGTGGCTACGAGCAGTACTTC,CSGLSSGYEQYF,-,-,TRBV29-1,12,TRBJ2-7
TGTGCCAGCAGCTTAGGGCGGGACAGGGAAGAGAACACCATATATTTT,CASSLGRDREENTIYF,-,TRBD1,TRBV7-8,16,TRBJ1-3
TGTGCCTGGAGTTCAGGGCCCGGGGAGCTGTTTTTT,CAWSSGPGELFF,-,-,TRBV30,12,TRBJ2-2
TGTGCCATCAGTGACCCCAGGGGCCGGAACACCGGGGAGCTGTTTTTT,CAISDPRGRNTGELFF,-,-,TRBV10-3,16,TRBJ2-2
TGTGCCACCAGCAGAGATCCGTCGGGGATTTACAATGAGCAGTTCTTC,CATSRDPSGIYNEQFF,-,-,TRBV15,16,TRBJ2-1
TGTGCCAGCAGCCCCGCCGGGACAGGGACCTACGAGCAGTACTTC,CASSPAGTGTYEQYF,-,TRBD1,TRBV11-2,15,TRBJ2-7
TGCGCCAGCAGCTTGGCGAGTCACACTACCTACAATGAGCAGTTCTTC,CASSLASHTTYNEQFF,-,-,TRBV5-1,16,TRBJ2-1
TGTGCCAGCAGTCCAGGACAGTACAATGAGCAGTTCTTC,CASSPGQYNEQFF,-,-,TRBV12-3/TRBV12-4,13,TRBJ2-1
TGTGCCATCAAAGAGACAGGGGAAGAAGAGACCCAGTACTTC,CAIKETGEEETQYF,once,TRBD1,TRBV10-3,14,TRBJ2-5
TGTGCCAGTAGCCTCACTGTTACAGGGGGCAACTATGGCTACACCTTC,CASSLTVTGGNYGYTF,-,TRBD1,TRBV19,16,TRBJ1-2
TGTGCCAGTAGTCCCTTTTCGGGGGAGATATTTAATGAGCAGTTCTTC,CASSPFSGEIFNEQFF,-,-,TRBV19,16,TRBJ2-1
TGTGCCAGCAGCCCTCTACCCGGACAGAGATTTACCAAAAACATTCAGTACTTC,CASSPLPGQRFTKNIQYF,-,-,TRBV3-1/TRBV3-2,18,TRBJ2-4
TGTGCCAGCAGTTTACCCGGGACTTCCTACAATGAGCAGTTCTTC,CASSLPGTSYNEQFF,-,-,TRBV25-1,15,TRBJ2-1
TGTGCCAGCAGTTTAACTCTAAGGGGTGGGACCCAGTACTTC,CASSLTLRGGTQYF,-,-,TRBV27,14,TRBJ2-5
TGTGCCAGCAGTAGACTTGAAGCTTTCTTT,CASSRLEAFF,-,-,TRBV25-1,10,TRBJ1-1
TGTGCCAGGGGGGGGACCCGGACTGAAGCTTTCTTT,CARGGTRTEAFF,-,-,TRBV2,12,TRBJ1-1